This passage covers 30 T cell receptor beta chains from one sample sequenced in a study of neurological immune-mediated disorders. MiXCR, applied by TCRdb to the 5' RACE reads, yields one record per CDR3 protein. This sample has 65,000 to 95,000 distinct CDR3 sequences; roughly 4.8% occur once, and the top ten carry roughly 2.2%. Sequenced: PBMCs. These receptors all come from a woman under 40 with multiple sclerosis.

This clonotype came up many times. V is TRBV5-1 and J is TRBJ2-3; TRBD2 is a possible D gene (6 bases). Looked up from germline, CDR1 is SGHRS and CDR2 is YFSETQ. This CDR3 contains 15 residues. V shed 0 bases and J shed 4 bases, with 12 bases lying between them. The CDR3 loop is CASSLGRSGPDTQYF. The CDR3 DNA is TGCGCCAGCAGCTTGGGACGAAGCGGGCCAGATACGCAGTATTTT.

This clonotype was counted many times. This chain uses TRBV5-1 with TRBJ1-2; D is possibly TRBD1 (6 bases). The CDR3 length is 13 residues. V was clipped by 0 bases and J by 6 bases, with 9 bases between them. The V gene's germline CDR1 is SGHRS and CDR2 YFSETQ. CDR3 sequence reads: CASSLDRVDGYTF. CDR3 coding DNA: TGCGCCAGCAGCTTGGACAGGGTGGATGGCTACACCTTC.

This clonotype was detected many times. The V gene is TRBV20-1, the J gene TRBJ1-5; D ambiguous. This CDR3 comprises 13 residues. V was pared by 4 bases and J by 5 bases, with 12 bases between. CDR1 and CDR2 from the germline V gene are DFQATT and SNEGSKA (reference sequence). CDR3 coding DNA: TGCAGTGCTATCGCCGTAGCTTATCAGCCCCAGCATTTT. This encodes CSAIAVAYQPQHF.

The sample holds many counts of this clonotype. CDR3 loop: CSARQAAGGWIGETQYF. DNA for the CDR3: TGCAGTGCTAGACAAGCAGCGGGGGGGTGGATAGGGGAGACCCAGTACTTC. The J gene is TRBJ2-5, the V gene TRBV20-1, with 10 bases matching TRBD2. V trimming: 2 bases; J trimming: 5 bases; junction bases outside the gene matches: 14. Germline loops: CDR1 DFQATT, CDR2 SNEGSKA (reference sequence). The CDR3 is 17 amino acids.

This clonotype was picked up a small number of times. The genes are TRBV11-2 and TRBJ2-1; 12 positions match TRBD2. V dropped 0 bases and J dropped 6; count of bases not matched to a gene: 6. CDR1 is SGHAT, CDR2 FQNNGV, per germline. The CDR3 is made up of 17 amino acids. The CDR3 coding sequence is TGTGCCAGCAGCTTAGACTCTAGCGGGGGGGCCAGCAATGAGCAGTTCTTC. This gives the protein CASSLDSSGGASNEQFF.

In this sample, this clonotype turned up many times. This chain joins TRBV10-3 and TRBJ2-4; 8 bases map to TRBD1. Germline V gives CDR1 ENHRY, CDR2 SYGVKD. J lost 7 bases, V lost 4 bases, and 9 bases had no gene match. CDR3 length: 15 residues. The CDR3: CAISGSAGGLNIQYF. CDR3 bases: TGTGCCATCAGTGGCTCGGCAGGGGGCTTGAACATTCAGTACTTC.

This clonotype was counted ten times or more. The chain has TRBV5-6 and TRBJ2-1; 14 bases fit TRBD2. The V and J ends lost 1 base and 7 bases, in that order; junction bases with no gene match: 1. The V gene's germline CDR1 is SGHDT and CDR2 YYEEEE. There are 15 residues in the CDR3. CDR3 coding DNA: TGTGCCAGCAGCTTGAGGACTAGCGGGAGGAATGAGCAGTTCTTC. This codes for CASSLRTSGRNEQFF.

With regard to this clonotype: This may stem from a read error, because a much larger clone lies one nucleotide away. The chain links TRBV20-1 to TRBJ2-7, with a weak D call TRBD2 (6 bases). The CDR3 sequence is 13 residues long. Germline loops: CDR1 DFQATT, CDR2 SNEGSKA (reference sequence). The V end lost 7 bases, the J end lost 7 bases, and 20 bases lay between the germline ends. In DNA form, the CDR3 reads TGCAGTGATAACTCCGGGACTTCTGGGGAGCAGTACTTC. It yields the protein CSDNSGTSGEQYF.

This clonotype was recorded many times. The DNA for the CDR3 is TGCAGTGCTAGTAGGGACTCGGGCACTGAAGCTTTCTTT. Amino acids: CSASRDSGTEAFF. The chain recombines TRBV20-1 with TRBJ1-1; maybe TRBD1 (5 bases). This CDR3 is 13 amino acids long. The germline V and J ends were trimmed by 3 bases and 4 bases, with 12 bases remaining between them. Germline CDR1 is DFQATT and CDR2 is SNEGSKA (reference sequence).

This clonotype was seen only once. The chain carries TRBV11-2 and TRBJ2-5, with D possibly matching TRBD2 (6 bases). Trimming took 3 bases from V and 0 from J, leaving 11 bases between them. There are 15 residues in the CDR3. Germline CDR1 is SGHAT and CDR2 is FQNNGV. This CDR3 reads CASSFDGGNQETQYF. CDR3 coding DNA: TGTGCCAGCAGCTTCGACGGGGGAAACCAAGAGACCCAGTACTTC.

Many counts were recorded for this clonotype. The V gene is TRBV5-1, the J gene TRBJ2-1; D tentatively fits TRBD1 or TRBD2 (6 bases each). Trimming took 6 bases from V and 8 from J, leaving 21 bases between them. Germline lookup yields CDR1 SGHRS and CDR2 YFSETQ. CDR3 length: 15 residues. The CDR3 DNA reads TGCGCCAGCACCTCCCACCAATCCGGGGGCTATGAGCAGTTCTTC. Protein: CASTSHQSGGYEQFF.

In this sample, this clonotype turned up many times. This rearrangement joins TRBV10-2 to TRBJ1-4, with a possible D match to TRBD1 (5 bases). V lost 6 bases to trimming and J lost 3 bases, with 14 bases between them. Germline assignment: CDR1 WSHSY and CDR2 SAAADI. This CDR3 is 15 amino acids long. CDR3 in amino acids: CASRADGTANEKLFF. Written as DNA, the CDR3 is TGCGCCAGCAGAGCAGACGGGACGGCTAATGAAAAACTGTTTTTT.

This clonotype was counted ten times or more. The CDR3: CASSEDRVIPYGYTF. For the CDR3, the DNA is TGTGCCAGCAGTGAAGACAGGGTCATTCCCTATGGCTACACCTTC. The rearrangement joins TRBV2 to TRBJ1-2; D possibly corresponds to TRBD1 (6 bases). V was shortened by 1 base and J by 4 bases, with 13 bases between the two germline ends. In germline, CDR1 is SNHLY, CDR2 FYNNEI. This CDR3 contains 15 residues.

In its sample, this clonotype was seen many times. This chain uses TRBV15 with TRBJ2-4; possibly TRBD2 for D (5 bases). Germline CDR1 LNHNV, CDR2 YYDKDF (reference sequence). Trimming pared 0 bases from V and 8 bases from J, leaving 8 bases between. This CDR3 is built from 13 residues. The CDR3 protein is CATSRDIGDIQYF. In nucleotides, the CDR3 is TGTGCCACCAGCAGAGATATCGGGGACATTCAGTACTTC.

This clonotype was found many times. The chain uses TRBV12-3 or TRBV12-4 and TRBJ2-7; D ambiguous. This CDR3 is built from 13 residues. The V gene lost 2 bases and the J gene lost 6 bases, with 11 bases spanning the gap. CDR3 loop: CASSLLGVGEQYF. The CDR3 DNA is TGTGCCAGCAGTTTACTTGGGGTGGGCGAGCAGTACTTC.

This clonotype was seen ten or more times. The chain joins TRBV20-1 to TRBJ2-1, with D maybe TRBD1 (6 bases). V lost 3 bases and J lost 1, with 10 bases in between. The CDR3 consists of 14 residues. CDR1 and CDR2 from the germline V gene are DFQATT and SNEGSKA (reference sequence). CDR3 sequence (DNA): TGCAGTGCTAGGGGGGCGGATTCCTACAATGAGCAGTTCTTC. This encodes CSARGADSYNEQFF.

The J gene is TRBJ1-1, the V gene TRBV9, with D possibly TRBD1 on 6 matching bases. The length of the CDR3 is 15 residues. Trimming stripped 3 bases from V and 0 bases from J, with 12 bases between. The germline V gene encodes CDR1 SGDLS and CDR2 YYNGEE. The CDR3, as DNA: TGTGCCAGCAGCGGTACAGGGTTCATGAACACTGAAGCTTTCTTT. It yields the protein CASSGTGFMNTEAFF.

The J gene is TRBJ2-4, the V gene TRBV5-5; D is unclear. Germline-derived CDR1 and CDR2 are SGHKS and YYEKEE (reference sequence). This CDR3 contains 15 residues. Between the trimmed V and J ends, which lost 4 bases and 0 bases, there was a span of 11 bases. This chain's CDR3 is CASSGEGVAKNIQYF. In DNA form, the CDR3 reads TGTGCCAGCAGCGGGGAAGGAGTAGCCAAAAACATTCAGTACTTC.

V and J are TRBV27 and TRBJ2-7; D is undetermined. The CDR3 sequence is 11 residues long. In germline, CDR1 is MNHEY, CDR2 SMNVEV (reference sequence). V shed 4 bases and J shed 7 bases, with 8 bases lying between them. In DNA form, the CDR3 reads TGTGCCAGCAGTTCTCTCGGTGAGCAGTACTTC. Translation: CASSSLGEQYF.

This clonotype was found many times. This chain joins TRBV6-6 and TRBJ2-5; D call uncertain. There are 13 residues in the CDR3. Germline V gene sequence: CDR1 MNHNY, CDR2 SVGAGI (reference sequence). V lost 2 bases, J lost 5 bases, and 9 bases lay in between. As DNA, the CDR3 is TGTGCCAGCAGTTACCCGAGATCGGAGACCCAGTACTTC. Protein: CASSYPRSETQYF.

There are many counts of this clonotype. This chain connects TRBV27 to TRBJ2-5; 7 nucleotides match TRBD2. The CDR3 runs 17 residues. The V gene's germline CDR1 is MNHEY and CDR2 SMNVEV (reference sequence). After removal of 3 bases from V and 3 bases from J, the junction contained 13 bases not matched to a gene. The DNA for the CDR3 is TGTGCCAGCAGTTTCCCCAAGCGGGGCCCCTCAGAAGAGACCCAGTACTTC. Translating it yields CASSFPKRGPSEETQYF.

This clonotype occurred many times. This sequence joins TRBV5-1 and TRBJ2-2; no clear D gene. The CDR3 length is 15 residues. Trimming shortened V by 3 bases and J by 1 base, and 10 bases separated the two germline ends. Looked up from germline, CDR1 is SGHRS and CDR2 is YFSETQ. The CDR3 loop reads CASSSSSGNTGELFF. The CDR3, as DNA: TGCGCCAGCAGCTCCTCGTCGGGGAACACCGGGGAGCTGTTTTTT.

There are many counts of this clonotype. The J gene is TRBJ2-5, the V gene TRBV3-1; D may be TRBD1 (5 bases). V was pared by 1 base and J by 2 bases, with 8 bases between. This CDR3 has 14 residues. Germline V gene data show CDR1 as LGHDT and CDR2 as YNNKEL (reference sequence). The DNA for the CDR3 is TGTGCCAGCAGCCAAGCGTCAGGGCAAGAGACCCAGTACTTC. Protein sequence: CASSQASGQETQYF.

This clonotype was detected ten times or more. The CDR3 DNA follows: TGCGCCAGCAGCAGCAACAGGGGGAACACCGGGGAGCTGTTTTTT. Translation: CASSSNRGNTGELFF. The chain employs TRBV5-1 and TRBJ2-2; TRBD1 matches at 7 bases. This CDR3 is built from 15 residues. The trim removed 4 bases at V and 1 base at J, leaving 4 bases unmatched. CDR1 and CDR2 from the germline V gene are SGHRS and YFSETQ.

The chain has TRBV6-2 or TRBV6-3 and TRBJ1-2; a weak D match, TRBD1 (6 bases). The germline V and J ends were trimmed by 5 bases and 4 bases, with 11 bases remaining between them. Per germline, CDR1 MNHEY and CDR2 SVGEGT. CDR3 length: 13 residues. CDR3 protein: CASSPDRFYGYTF. In DNA, the CDR3 is TGTGCCAGCAGTCCCGACAGGTTCTATGGCTACACCTTC.

This clonotype was seen repeatedly, ten times or more. The chain links TRBV20-1 to TRBJ1-1; tentatively, D is TRBD1 (5 bases). V was trimmed by 0 bases and J by 8 bases, leaving 13 bases between them. Germline V gene data show CDR1 as DFQATT and CDR2 as SNEGSKA (reference sequence). This CDR3 is built from 13 residues. In nucleotides, the CDR3 is TGCAGTGCTAGAGACGAGGGACGGGGAGAAGCTTTCTTT. Its protein is CSARDEGRGEAFF.

Comments on this clonotype: One junction end does not reproduce the germline sequence, and a read error may be involved. The rearrangement links TRBV3-1 to TRBJ2-4; tentative D call: TRBD2 (5 bases). This CDR3 has 12 residues. The germline V gene has CDR1 LGHDT and CDR2 YNNKEL (reference sequence). The CDR3 nucleotides are TGTGACAGCAGCAAAGTTGGAGGACTTCAGGACTTC. Encoded protein: CDSSKVGGLQDF.

There are many counts of this clonotype. The rearrangement joins TRBV20-1 to TRBJ2-7; TRBD1 matches 7 bases. Germline lookup yields CDR1 DFQATT and CDR2 SNEGSKA (reference sequence). The CDR3 extends over 14 amino acids. Losses at the gene ends were 0 bases for V and 3 bases for J; bases not matched to a gene: 5. The CDR3 nucleotides read TGCAGTGCTAGAGATGTAGACAGGGACTACGAGCAGTACTTC. Amino acids: CSARDVDRDYEQYF.

This clonotype was seen repeatedly, ten times or more. The chain couples TRBV20-1 to TRBJ1-1; D remains ambiguous. Germline V gene data show CDR1 as DFQATT and CDR2 as SNEGSKA (reference sequence). This CDR3 comprises 16 residues. The V and J ends lost 3 bases and 2 bases respectively, with 19 bases between them. The CDR3, as DNA: TGCAGTGCTAGGACTCGATTGACGGGAATTAACACTGAAGCTTTCTTT. Encoded protein: CSARTRLTGINTEAFF.

This clonotype was seen many times. The junction differs from germline at one of its ends, possibly a read error. V usage is TRBV4-2 and J usage is TRBJ1-5; no clear D. Germline V gives CDR1 LGHNA, CDR2 YNFKEQ. The CDR3 covers 15 residues. CDR3 in DNA: TGTGCCAGCAGTCAAGCACAGAATAGCAATCAGCCCCAGCATTTT. Translated, it gives CASSQAQNSNQPQHF.